Listed below are T cell receptor beta chains from one sample, sequenced in a study of response to subunit inactivated influenza vaccine. Using its own MiXCR run on the RT-PCR reads, TCRdb lists one record per CDR3 protein. The repertoire holds about 500,000 distinct CDR3 sequences, with about 15% as singletons. The starting material was CD4+ T cells sorted from PBMCs, obtained around 25 months after vaccination. Receptors originate from a man aged 50 to 75 who received an inactivated influenza vaccine. CDR3s include the opening cysteine and the closing phenylalanine or tryptophan. D genes are given only for firm matches. Clone size appears in some rows only: once, few, many, or a class for an expanded clone.

abundance,d_gene,j_gene,v_gene,CDR3nt,CDR3aa
NA,TRBD2,TRBJ2-7,TRBV18,TGTGCCAGCTCAACCGGACTAGCGGGAACTGGCGAGCAGTACTTC,CASSTGLAGTGEQYF
many,TRBD1,TRBJ1-3,TRBV7-6,TGTGCCAGCAGCTTAGCGCCCAGACAGGGGGCGAACACCATATATTTT,CASSLAPRQGANTIYF
NA,NA,TRBJ1-2,TRBV5-1,TGCGCCAGCAGCTTGGAGGGACCGTCGATCTATGGCTACACCTTC,CASSLEGPSIYGYTF
NA,TRBD1,TRBJ1-2,TRBV5-1,TGCGCCAGCAGCTTTACAGGGGGCCGCTATGGCTACACCTTC,CASSFTGGRYGYTF
NA,NA,TRBJ2-2,TRBV6-2/TRBV6-3,TGTGCCAGCATTACCGTCGGACGTACGAACACCGGGGAGCTGTTTTTT,CASITVGRTNTGELFF
few,NA,TRBJ2-3,TRBV5-1,TGCGCCAGCAGCTTGGTAGAGGGGGAGGATACGCAGTATTTT,CASSLVEGEDTQYF
few,NA,TRBJ2-7,TRBV21-1,TGTGCCAGCAGCCCGCGGGGGACACCTTCTCCCTACGAGCAGTACTTC,CASSPRGTPSPYEQYF
NA,TRBD2,TRBJ2-1,TRBV6-5,TGTGCCAGCAGTTATACAGGGACTAGCGGTCCCTACAATGAGCAGTTCTTC,CASSYTGTSGPYNEQFF
few,NA,TRBJ1-2,TRBV28,TGTGCCAGCACCCACGGCCTTAGGGGGGGAGGAGGCTACACCTTC,CASTHGLRGGGGYTF
few,NA,TRBJ1-2,TRBV28,TGTGCCAGCACTCTGACCGGGGGTTATGGCTACACCTTC,CASTLTGGYGYTF
few,TRBD1,TRBJ1-1,TRBV7-9,TGTGCCAGCAGCCCCGGACAGGGGGCTCGCACTGAAGCTTTCTTT,CASSPGQGARTEAFF
NA,TRBD1,TRBJ1-1,TRBV12-3/TRBV12-4,TGTGCCAGCAGCTCTGGGACAGGGGGCTTGAGGGACACTGAAGCTTTCTTT,CASSSGTGGLRDTEAFF
many,NA,TRBJ2-3,TRBV9,TGTGCCAGCAGCGTAGCTTCCACAGATACGCAGTATTTT,CASSVASTDTQYF
few,TRBD2,TRBJ2-7,TRBV12-3/TRBV12-4,TGTGCCAGCAGTCCCAGGACTAGCGGGGGGTCCTACGAGCAGTACTTC,CASSPRTSGGSYEQYF
few,NA,TRBJ1-5,TRBV20-1,TGCAGTGCTCAAATCCAGGCAAATCAGCCCCAGCATTTT,CSAQIQANQPQHF
few,NA,TRBJ2-7,TRBV6-2/TRBV6-3,TGTGCCAGCAGGAGGACTCTTTCCTACGAGCAGTACTTC,CASRRTLSYEQYF
NA,TRBD1,TRBJ2-7,TRBV28,TGTGCCAGCAGACTTACAGACGACAGGGACCACGAGCAGTACTTC,CASRLTDDRDHEQYF
few,NA,TRBJ1-2,TRBV28,TGTGCCACCCTGGGTAATGACAGGAAAGACAACTATGGCTACACCTTC,CATLGNDRKDNYGYTF
many,TRBD2,TRBJ2-3,TRBV12-3/TRBV12-4,TGTGCCAGCAGTCCACGGACTAGCGCCGCAGATACGCAGTATTTT,CASSPRTSAADTQYF
NA,TRBD1,TRBJ2-1,TRBV4-1,TGCGCCAGCAGCCAACCCAGACAGGGACCCTACAATGAGCAGTTCTTC,CASSQPRQGPYNEQFF
few,TRBD2,TRBJ2-7,TRBV4-3,TGCGCCAGCAGCCCGGCGTCGGGACTAGGGACACCCTACGAGCAGTACTTC,CASSPASGLGTPYEQYF
NA,TRBD2,TRBJ2-2,TRBV28,TGTGTAGCGGGGGGAACCGGGGAGCTGTTTTTT,CVAGGTGELFF
NA,TRBD2,TRBJ2-3,TRBV19,TGTGCCAGTAGTATGACTAGCGGAACAGATACGCAGTATTTT,CASSMTSGTDTQYF
many,NA,TRBJ2-1,TRBV5-1,TGCGCCAGCAGCTTGGACAGGGTCAATGAGCAGTTCTTC,CASSLDRVNEQFF
NA,NA,TRBJ2-7,TRBV12-1,TGTGCCAGCAGCTTTGTAAACAGGGATAGCTACGAGCAGTACTTC,CASSFVNRDSYEQYF
few,TRBD2,TRBJ2-3,TRBV20-1,TGCAGTGTCGCTCCGACTAGCGGGAAAATAGATACGCAGTATTTT,CSVAPTSGKIDTQYF
many,NA,TRBJ2-4,TRBV27,TGTGCCAGCAGTGCAACGTCGGGTAGGAAAAACATTCAGTACTTC,CASSATSGRKNIQYF
NA,NA,TRBJ2-7,TRBV2,TGTGCCAGCAGTGTCATATCCTACGAGCAGTACTTC,CASSVISYEQYF
few,NA,TRBJ1-5,TRBV29-1,TGCAGCGTGCAGGGAGGGGGCAATCAGCCCCAGCATTTT,CSVQGGGNQPQHF
many,TRBD2,TRBJ2-1,TRBV3-1,TGTGCCAGCAGCCTGGGACTAGCGGGAAGAGATGAGCAGTTCTTC,CASSLGLAGRDEQFF
few,TRBD1,TRBJ1-1,TRBV2,TGTGCCAGCAGTGAAGAACAGGGGGCGGGAGCTTTCTTT,CASSEEQGAGAFF
NA,NA,TRBJ2-5,TRBV24-1,TGTGCCACCAGTGATGGGGTCCGGGAGACCCAGTACTTC,CATSDGVRETQYF
NA,NA,TRBJ2-7,TRBV29-1,TGCAGCGTCGAGGGATACTCCTACGAGCAGTACTTC,CSVEGYSYEQYF
NA,TRBD1,TRBJ2-2,TRBV11-2,TGTGCCAGCAGCTTACAGCCAACAGGGGCCGGGGAGCTGTTTTTT,CASSLQPTGAGELFF
NA,TRBD2,TRBJ2-1,TRBV10-3,TGTGCCATCAGGCGGACTAGCGGGGGGGCCCTAAATGAGCAGTTCTTC,CAIRRTSGGALNEQFF
NA,TRBD2,TRBJ2-3,TRBV4-2,TGTGCCAGCAGCCAAGCGCACGGTGGGGGGGGAGATACGCAGTATTTT,CASSQAHGGGGDTQYF
NA,TRBD2,TRBJ2-7,TRBV5-6,TGTGCCAGCAGCCCCGGAGCACTAGCGTTTAACGAGCAGTACTTC,CASSPGALAFNEQYF
few,TRBD1,TRBJ1-6,TRBV7-8,TGTGCCAGCAGCTTAAATGATCGAAGGGGACAGGGGAATTCACCCCTCCACTTT,CASSLNDRRGQGNSPLHF
few,TRBD2,TRBJ2-7,TRBV6-2/TRBV6-3,TGTGCCAGCAGTAAAAGCGGCGGGAGTTACGAGCAGTACTTC,CASSKSGGSYEQYF
few,NA,TRBJ1-1,TRBV4-2,TGTGCCAGCAGCCAAGACGGGAACTGGAACACTGAAGCTTTCTTT,CASSQDGNWNTEAFF
NA,NA,TRBJ2-1,TRBV11-1,TGTGCCAGCAGCTCGCACCCCGACAGGCGACCGTTCTTC,CASSSHPDRRPFF
few,NA,TRBJ2-5,TRBV20-1,TGCAGTGCTACAGCACCAATCGGGCACCAAGAGACCCAGTACTTC,CSATAPIGHQETQYF
NA,NA,TRBJ1-5,TRBV6-2/TRBV6-3,TGTGCCAGCAGTATTACCAACTCGGGTGGCAATCAGCCCCAGCATTTT,CASSITNSGGNQPQHF
NA,NA,TRBJ2-7,TRBV20-1,TGCAGTGCTAGAGATCCAAGCGTCGCCTACGAGCAGTACTTC,CSARDPSVAYEQYF
many,NA,TRBJ1-2,TRBV29-1,TGCAGCGCTGGGAGGGAAGCTGATGGCTACACCTTC,CSAGREADGYTF
NA,TRBD1,TRBJ2-6,TRBV11-2,TGTGCCAGCAGCTCCTTTACCGGGACAGCGAGCTCTGGGGCCAACGTCCTGACTTTC,CASSSFTGTASSGANVLTF
NA,TRBD1,TRBJ1-2,TRBV20-1,TGCAGTGCGGCGGGACAGGCGGATGGCTACACCTTC,CSAAGQADGYTF
few,TRBD1,TRBJ1-2,TRBV15,TGTGCCACCAGCAGAGTTGGGACAGCCTACCTCTATGGCTACACCTTC,CATSRVGTAYLYGYTF
few,NA,TRBJ1-3,TRBV4-2,TGTGCCAGCAGCCAAGATCGGACCGTCTCTGGAAACACCATATATTTT,CASSQDRTVSGNTIYF
many,NA,TRBJ2-3,TRBV10-3,TGTGCCATCAGTGAAATGGGGTCTAGCACAGATACGCAGTATTTT,CAISEMGSSTDTQYF
NA,NA,TRBJ2-1,TRBV7-2,TGTGCCAGCAGCTTAGTGGGCTTTGAGCAGTTCTTC,CASSLVGFEQFF